These 10 T cell receptor beta chains share one sample of origin, sequenced in a study of blood T cell repertoires in COVID-19. TCRdb's table, derived via immunoSEQ multiplex PCR, lists solely in-frame clones and lacks some. The data hold some 100,000 clones, with roughly 85% observed a single time. The source material was peripheral blood. Receptor source: a woman aged 60-75 years with acute or convalescent COVID-19.

This clone was observed a few times. The chain combines TRBV2 with TRBJ2-7; 7 nucleotides agree with TRBD2. Germline V gene data show CDR1 as SNHLY and CDR2 as FYNNEI. After removal of 7 bases from V and 4 bases from J, the junction contained 7 bases not matched to a gene. This CDR3 region has 13 residues. The CDR3: CASTGGGWYEQYF. The DNA of the CDR3 is TGTGCCAGCACTGGCGGGGGATGGTACGAGCAGTACTTC.

This clone was picked up a small number of times. The rearrangement links TRBV2 to TRBJ1-4; 7 positions match TRBD1. The V gene's germline CDR1 is SNHLY and CDR2 FYNNEI. This CDR3 region has 13 residues. The V segment lost 6 bases and the J segment 8 bases; nucleotides outside the gene matches: 6. In DNA form, the CDR3 reads TGTGCCAGCAGGGGGACAGTTGGGGAAAAACTGTTTTTT. Its protein product is CASRGTVGEKLFF. Supplemented by reference TRBV2 and TRBJ1-4, the full variable domain reads EPEVTQTPSHQVTQMGQEVILRCVPISNHLYFYWYRQILGQKVEFLVSFYNNEISEKSEIFDDQFSVERPDGSNFTLKIRSTKLEDSAMYFCASRGTVGEKLFFGSGTQLSVL.

This rearrangement joins TRBV11-3 to TRBJ2-1; 16 nucleotides agree with TRBD2. CDR1 and CDR2 (germline): SGHNT, YENEEA. CDR3 size: 20 residues. V trimming: 0 bases; J trimming: 7 bases; junction bases outside the gene matches: 12. CDR3 bases: TGTGCCAGCAGCTTAGACAGGGGACTAGCGGGAGGGGTGCTGGGGAATGAGCAGTTCTTC. It codes for CASSLDRGLAGGVLGNEQFF. Supplemented by reference TRBV11-3 and TRBJ2-1, the full variable domain reads EAGVVQSPRYKIIEKKQPVAFWCNPISGHNTLYWYLQNLGQGPELLIRYENEEAVDDSQLPKDRFSAERLKGVDSTLKIQPAELGDSAVYLCASSLDRGLAGGVLGNEQFFGPGTRLTVL.

The rearrangement links TRBV12-3 or TRBV12-4 to TRBJ1-3, with D possibly matching TRBD1 (5 bases). The V and J ends lost 10 bases and 0 bases respectively, with 10 bases between them. The CDR3 length is 13 residues. The CDR3 sequence: CAIDSLSGNTIYF. The DNA of the CDR3 is TGTGCCATCGACAGTCTCTCTGGAAACACCATATATTTT.

V and J are TRBV5-1 and TRBJ1-1; 10 bases agree with TRBD1. The CDR3 has 16 amino acids. CDR1 SGHRS and CDR2 YFSETQ come from the germline V gene. Trimming removed 3 bases from V and 5 bases from J; junction bases left unmatched: 10. For the CDR3, the DNA is TGCGCCAGCAGCTCCCAACCCGGGACAGGGGTGACTGAAGCTTTCTTT. This encodes CASSSQPGTGVTEAFF.

The rearrangement joins TRBV18 to TRBJ2-2; 9 positions agree with TRBD1. After removal of 6 bases from V and 6 bases from J, the junction contained 8 bases not matched to a gene. Germline V gene lookup returns CDR1 KGHSH and CDR2 LQKENI. There are 15 residues in the CDR3. The CDR3 nucleotides read TGTGCCAGCTCTCGGCGGACAGGGGATCCCGGGGAGCTGTTTTTT. As protein: CASSRRTGDPGELFF. Complete variable domain (other parts from reference TRBV18 and TRBJ2-2): NAGVMQNPRHLVRRRGQEARLRCSPMKGHSHVYWYRQLPEEGLKFMVYLQKENIIDESGMPKERFSAEFPKEGPSILRIQQVVRGDSAAYFCASSRRTGDPGELFFGEGSRLTVL.

The chain employs TRBV5-5 and TRBJ1-1; a possible D gene is TRBD1 (6 bases). Trimming cost V 5 bases and J 1 base, with 15 bases left between them. Germline-derived CDR1 and CDR2 are SGHKS and YYEKEE (reference sequence). The CDR3 extends over 15 amino acids. CDR3 coding DNA: TGTGCCAGCAGTCGTTGGGGGCAGAGGAACACTGAAGCTTTCTTT. Its translation is CASSRWGQRNTEAFF. Supplemented by reference TRBV5-5 and TRBJ1-1, the full variable domain reads DAGVTQSPTHLIKTRGQQVTLRCSPISGHKSVSWYQQVLGQGPQFIFQYYEKEERGRGNFPDRFSARQFPNYSSELNVNALLLGDSALYLCASSRWGQRNTEAFFGQGTRLTVV.

This chain uses TRBV7-2 with TRBJ2-7; D perhaps matches TRBD1 (6 bases). Germline loops: CDR1 SGHTA, CDR2 FQGNSA. The CDR3 is made up of 14 amino acids. The V end was cut by 7 bases, the J end by 5 bases, with 18 bases between. The CDR3 DNA is TGTGCCAGCACCCTCCGCCGGACAGTCGACGAGCAGTACTTC. Encoded protein: CASTLRRTVDEQYF.

The chain is built from TRBV6-2 or TRBV6-3 and TRBJ2-3; 9 nucleotides line up with TRBD2. The germline gives CDR1 MNHEY, CDR2 SVGEGT. V gave up 6 bases and J gave up 3 bases; unmatched junction bases: 7. CDR3 length equals 15 residues. CDR3 in amino acids: CASSGLAGRTDTQYF. DNA for the CDR3: TGTGCCAGCAGCGGTCTAGCGGGGAGGACAGATACGCAGTATTTT.

This chain joins TRBV24-1 and TRBJ2-3, with D maybe TRBD1 (5 bases). Germline V gene data show CDR1 as KGHDR and CDR2 as SFDVKD. V gave up 7 bases and J gave up 0 bases, with 22 bases separating them. The CDR3 extends over 18 amino acids. The CDR3 is CATSGTPQGPGSTDTQYF. CDR3 coding DNA: TGTGCCACCAGCGGAACCCCCCAGGGTCCGGGTAGCACAGATACGCAGTATTTT.